The 10 T cell receptor beta chains below all came from one sample that was sequenced in a study of cytomegalovirus exposure and HLA in healthy donors. A multiplex PCR was run with 60 Vbeta primers and 13 Jbeta primers. Here immunoSEQ multiplex PCR was the method, and the copy in TCRdb shows in-frame clones only, minus some. The sample has about 180,000 clones; approximately 79% are singletons. Sequenced sample: PBMCs. The receptors stem from a man aged 35 to 55 in good health and CMV-seropositive.

The chain recombines TRBV5-8 with TRBJ2-1, with D perhaps matching TRBD2 (5 bases). Trimming took 0 bases from V and 9 from J, leaving 10 bases between them. Germline V CDR1 and CDR2: SGHTS, YDEGEE. The CDR3 is made up of 13 amino acids. Here the CDR3 reads CASSLARAGEQFF. The CDR3, as DNA: TGTGCCAGCAGCTTGGCGAGGGCGGGTGAGCAGTTCTTC.

This chain joins TRBV28 and TRBJ2-7, with 9 bases that match TRBD1. The ends lost 6 bases at V and 4 bases at J; junction bases unmatched: 4. From germline, CDR1 is MDHEN and CDR2 SYDVKM. This CDR3 is 13 amino acids long. Here the CDR3 reads CASRGQGIYEQYF. The CDR3 coding sequence is TGTGCCAGCAGGGGACAGGGCATTTACGAGCAGTACTTC.

This sequence joins TRBV7-6 and TRBJ2-7; D is possibly TRBD1 (5 bases). The CDR3 covers 14 residues. The ends were cut back, 5 bases at V and 3 bases at J, with 14 bases in the middle. CDR1 and CDR2 (germline): SGHVS, FNYEAQ. The CDR3 loop is CASSPREVLYEQYF. CDR3 nucleotide sequence: TGTGCCAGCAGCCCCAGGGAAGTGCTCTACGAGCAGTACTTC.

This chain uses TRBV2 with TRBJ2-6; a possible D gene is TRBD2 (7 bases). Germline V lookup: CDR1 SNHLY, CDR2 FYNNEI. V was shortened by 7 bases and J by 3 bases, with 16 bases between the two germline ends. This CDR3 has 16 residues. The CDR3 region has the DNA TGTGCCAGCACAGAAGGGGGGGTCTTTGGGGCCAACGTCCTGACTTTC. This encodes CASTEGGVFGANVLTF.

V usage is TRBV5-1 and J usage is TRBJ1-2, with 8 bases identical to TRBD1. Trimming removed 2 bases from V and 5 bases from J; junction bases left unmatched: 11. Per the germline V gene, CDR1 is SGHRS and CDR2 is YFSETQ. There are 16 residues in the CDR3. Here the CDR3 DNA reads TGCGCCAGCAGCTTAGATGGACAGGGCGTAGGATATGGCTACACCTTC. Encoded protein: CASSLDGQGVGYGYTF.

The gene calls are TRBV4-2 and TRBJ1-1; TRBD1 might be the D (6 bases). This CDR3 region has 16 residues. Germline assignment: CDR1 LGHNA and CDR2 YNFKEQ. Trimming shortened V by 4 bases and J by 3 bases, and 18 bases separated the two germline ends. DNA for the CDR3: TGTGCCAGCAGCCTCCCCAGGGGACGTGCAGACACTGAAGCTTTCTTT. Its translation: CASSLPRGRADTEAFF.

As for this clone: The CDR3 ends on some other residue instead of the conserved phenylalanine or tryptophan, so this is likely a read error. The V call is TRBV9, the J call TRBJ2-3; 12 bases match TRBD2. CDR3 length equals 14 residues. Germline V CDR1 and CDR2: SGDLS, YYNGEE. CDR3 sequence (DNA): TGTGCCAGCAGCGTAAGACTAGCGGGAGATAAGCAGTATCTT. The encoded protein is CASSVRLAGDKQYL.

This clone turned up a few times. The chain employs TRBV7-9 and TRBJ2-2; tentative D call: TRBD2 (6 bases). Deletions cut 5 bases from V and 1 base from J, with 14 bases between. Germline V gene lookup returns CDR1 SEHNR and CDR2 FQNEAQ (reference sequence). The CDR3 spans 16 residues. CDR3 amino acids: CASSRLGGRNTGELFF. The CDR3 coding sequence is TGTGCCAGCAGCCGGCTGGGGGGACGGAACACCGGGGAGCTGTTTTTT.

The rearrangement joins TRBV5-1 to TRBJ2-1, with TRBD2 matching over 10 bases. CDR3 size: 16 residues. CDR1 and CDR2 from the germline V gene are SGHRS and YFSETQ. V lost 5 bases and J lost 5; bases outside the gene matches: 10. CDR3 in DNA: TGCGCCAGCAGAAGGCCCTCTAGCGGGAGAAACAATGAGCAGTTCTTC. This encodes CASRRPSSGRNNEQFF.

This clone was detected once. The CDR3 is CASSFTGGSYEQYF. CDR3 sequence (DNA): TGCGCCAGCAGCTTTACAGGGGGCTCCTACGAGCAGTACTTC. The V and J genes are TRBV5-1 and TRBJ2-7, with 8 bases fitting TRBD1. The CDR3 covers 14 residues. Trimming at V came to 2 bases and at J to 0 bases, leaving 1 base not matched to a gene. Germline V CDR1 and CDR2: SGHRS, YFSETQ.